This TCR beta chain is drawn from a study of OX40 agonist ivuxolimab in advanced cancers. In the study overall: Patients were given ivuxolimab, an antibody that agonizes OX40 (CD134). General observations from the study: Dose levels from 0.1 to 3.0 mg/kg saw CD4+ and CD8+ blood T cells expand clonally by week 6.

On cycle 4 day 1 and cycle 7 day 1, as well as at baseline, blood was sampled. CDR3 length: 11 residues. Per the germline V gene, CDR1 is GTSNPN and CDR2 is SVGIG (reference sequence). Between the trimmed V and J ends, which lost 2 bases and 8 bases, there was a span of 9 bases. This clone appeared a few times. Its antigen is still unknown. Sequencing used immunoSEQ multiplex PCR; TCRdb keeps in-frame clones, though not all of them. Here the sample spans about 64,000 clones, approximately 80% being singletons. This material consisted of CD4+ or CD8+ T cells sorted from blood, taken in a trial of the OX40 agonist ivuxolimab. This chain uses TRBV30 with TRBJ1-2; D not certain. The TCR comes from an adult with an advanced solid tumor such as melanoma, head and neck, liver or kidney cancer. The CDR3 spells CAWSSLVGYTF. The CDR3 DNA sequence: TGTGCCTGGAGTTCCCTAGTAGGCTACACCTTC. The full variable domain, in which reference TRBV30 and TRBJ1-2 provide the parts outside the CDR3, is SQTIHQWPATLVQPVGSPLSLECTVEGTSNPNLYWYRQAAGRGLQLLFYSVGIGQISSEVPQNLSASRPQDRQFILSSKKLLLSDSGFYLCAWSSLVGYTFGSGTRLTVV.